This T cell receptor (beta chain) is drawn from a study of CXCR3-negative and CXCR3-positive naive CD8 T cells. Findings of the study overall: TRB CDR3s of CXCR3-positive naive cells were more hydrophobic than those of CXCR3-negative naive cells. Surface CD5 looked about the same in the naive subsets, so the authors worked out TCR strength from TRB CDR3 properties. Comparably high diversity was seen in both naive subsets, and much lower diversity in memory CD8+ cells. For naive cells, CXCR3-negative and CXCR3-positive subsets had similar TRBV-TRBJ usage; for memory cells, usage differed.

On this clonotype: Its specificity is unknown.

Naivety in CD8+ T cells corresponded to a CD45RO-CCR7+CD27+CD95- phenotype. 5' RACE with UMI labels generated the TRB cDNA libraries. With the 5' RACE reads reprocessed, TCRdb shows one record per CDR3 protein and no DNA. The listing records tens of thousands of distinct CDR3 sequences. The CDR3 covers 16 residues. Per the germline V gene, CDR1 is LGHNA and CDR2 is YSLEER. The genes are TRBV4-3 and TRBJ1-2; the TRBD1 assignment by TCRdb is unverifiable without DNA. Sequenced input: naive CXCR3+ CD8+ T cells from blood. This sample's subset: CD45RO-CCR7+CD27+CD95- naive CD8+ T cells expressing CXCR3 (TNR3+). The sequence was obtained from a human donor in good health. Some clones in this sample may be carry-over from other donors' samples. CDR3 loop: CASSQARQASNYGYTF.